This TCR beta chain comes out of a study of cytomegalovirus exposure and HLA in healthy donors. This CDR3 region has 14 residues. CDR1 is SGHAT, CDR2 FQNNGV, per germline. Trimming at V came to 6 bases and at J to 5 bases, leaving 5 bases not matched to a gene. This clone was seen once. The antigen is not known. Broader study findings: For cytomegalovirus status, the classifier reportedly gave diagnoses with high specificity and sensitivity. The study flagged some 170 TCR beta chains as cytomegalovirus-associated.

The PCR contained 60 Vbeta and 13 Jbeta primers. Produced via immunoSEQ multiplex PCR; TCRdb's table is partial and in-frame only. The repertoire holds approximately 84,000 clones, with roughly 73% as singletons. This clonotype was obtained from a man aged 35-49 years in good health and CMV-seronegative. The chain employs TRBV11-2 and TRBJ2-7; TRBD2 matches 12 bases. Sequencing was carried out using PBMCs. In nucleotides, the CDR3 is TGTGCCAGCAGTACTAGCGGGGGGTTCCACGAGCAGTACTTC. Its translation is CASSTSGGFHEQYF.